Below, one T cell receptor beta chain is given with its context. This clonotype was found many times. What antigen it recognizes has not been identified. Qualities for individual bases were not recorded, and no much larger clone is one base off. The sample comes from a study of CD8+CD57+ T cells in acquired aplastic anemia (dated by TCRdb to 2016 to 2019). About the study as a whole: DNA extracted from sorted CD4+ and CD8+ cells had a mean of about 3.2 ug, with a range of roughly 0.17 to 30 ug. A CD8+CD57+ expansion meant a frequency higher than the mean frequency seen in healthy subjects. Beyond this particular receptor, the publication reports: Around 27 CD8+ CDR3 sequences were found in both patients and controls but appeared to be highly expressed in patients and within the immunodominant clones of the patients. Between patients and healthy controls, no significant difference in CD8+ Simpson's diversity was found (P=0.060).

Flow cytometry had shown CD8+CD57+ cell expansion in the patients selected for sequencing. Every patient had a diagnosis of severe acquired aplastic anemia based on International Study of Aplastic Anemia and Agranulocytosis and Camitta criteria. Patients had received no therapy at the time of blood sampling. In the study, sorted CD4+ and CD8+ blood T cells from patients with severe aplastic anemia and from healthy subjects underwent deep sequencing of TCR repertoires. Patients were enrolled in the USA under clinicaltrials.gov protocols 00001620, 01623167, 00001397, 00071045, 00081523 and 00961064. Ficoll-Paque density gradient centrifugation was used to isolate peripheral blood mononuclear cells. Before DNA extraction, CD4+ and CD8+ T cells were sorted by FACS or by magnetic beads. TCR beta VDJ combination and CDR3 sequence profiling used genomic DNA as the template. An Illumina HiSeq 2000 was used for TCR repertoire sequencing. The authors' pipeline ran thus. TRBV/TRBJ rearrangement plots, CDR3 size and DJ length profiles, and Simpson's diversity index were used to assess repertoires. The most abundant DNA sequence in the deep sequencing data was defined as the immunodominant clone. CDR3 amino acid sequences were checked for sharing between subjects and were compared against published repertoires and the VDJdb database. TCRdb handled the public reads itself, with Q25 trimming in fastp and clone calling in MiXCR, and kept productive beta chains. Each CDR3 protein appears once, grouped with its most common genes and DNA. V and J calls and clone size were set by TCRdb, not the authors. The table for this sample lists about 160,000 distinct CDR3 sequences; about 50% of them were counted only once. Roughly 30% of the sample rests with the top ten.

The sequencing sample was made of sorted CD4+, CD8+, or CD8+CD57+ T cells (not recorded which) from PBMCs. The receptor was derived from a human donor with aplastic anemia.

The CDR3 protein: CASLSETGGLYTF. The DNA sequence is TGTGCCAGCCTTTCAGAGACAGGAGGCCTCTACACCTTC. This chain is built from TRBV2 and TRBJ1-2, and perhaps TRBD1 as D gene, on 6 matching bases. CDR1 and CDR2, per the germline V gene, are SNHLY and FYNNEI. Its CDR3 holds 13 amino acids, cysteine through phenylalanine. This entry keeps only the CDR3 DNA: 39 bases, framed from base 1. V lost 8 bases and J lost 10 bases; the stretch between them is 20 bases long.